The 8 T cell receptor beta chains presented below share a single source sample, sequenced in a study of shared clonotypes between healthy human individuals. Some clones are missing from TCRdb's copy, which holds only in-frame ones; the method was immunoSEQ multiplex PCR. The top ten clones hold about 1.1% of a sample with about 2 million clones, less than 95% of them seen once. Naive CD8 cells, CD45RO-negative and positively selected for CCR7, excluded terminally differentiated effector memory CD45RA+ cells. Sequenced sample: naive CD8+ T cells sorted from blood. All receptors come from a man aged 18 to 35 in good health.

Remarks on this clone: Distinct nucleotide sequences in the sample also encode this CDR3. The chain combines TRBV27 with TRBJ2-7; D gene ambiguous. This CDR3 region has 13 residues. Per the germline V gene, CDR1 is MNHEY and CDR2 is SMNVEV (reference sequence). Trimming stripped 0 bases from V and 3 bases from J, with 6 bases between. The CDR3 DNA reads TGTGCCAGCAGTTTATCGGGTAACTACGAGCAGTACTTC. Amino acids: CASSLSGNYEQYF.

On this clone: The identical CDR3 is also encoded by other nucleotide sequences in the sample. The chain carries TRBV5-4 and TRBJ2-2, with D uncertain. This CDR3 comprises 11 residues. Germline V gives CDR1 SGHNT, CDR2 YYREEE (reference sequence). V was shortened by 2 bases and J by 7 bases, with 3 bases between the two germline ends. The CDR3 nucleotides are TGTGCCAGCAGCTTTGGCGGGGAGCTGTTTTTT. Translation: CASSFGGELFF.

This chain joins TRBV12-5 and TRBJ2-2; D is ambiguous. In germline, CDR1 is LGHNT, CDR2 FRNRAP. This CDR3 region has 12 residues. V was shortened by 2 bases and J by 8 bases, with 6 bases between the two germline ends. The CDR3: CASGLFWGELFF. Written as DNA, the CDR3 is TGTGCTAGTGGTTTGTTCTGGGGGGAGCTGTTTTTT. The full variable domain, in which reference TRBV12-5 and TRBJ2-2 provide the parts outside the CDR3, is DARVTQTPRHKVTEMGQEVTMRCQPILGHNTVFWYRQTMMQGLELLAYFRNRAPLDDSGMPKDRFSAEMPDATLATLKIQPSEPRDSAVYFCASGLFWGELFFGEGSRLTVL.

In nucleotides, the CDR3 is TGTGCCAGTAGTATCACCGGGGGCGAGGCCTATGGCTACACCTTC. It is translated as CASSITGGEAYGYTF. The chain carries TRBV19 and TRBJ1-2, with D tentatively TRBD1 (6 bases). The CDR3 is made up of 15 amino acids. The ends were cut back, 3 bases at V and 4 bases at J, with 15 bases in the middle. Germline values: CDR1 LNHDA, CDR2 SQIVND (reference sequence).

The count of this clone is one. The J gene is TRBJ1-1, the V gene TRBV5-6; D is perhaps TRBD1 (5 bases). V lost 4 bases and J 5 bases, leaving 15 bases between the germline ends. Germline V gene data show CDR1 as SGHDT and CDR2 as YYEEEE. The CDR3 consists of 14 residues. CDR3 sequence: CASSTGWVSTEAFF. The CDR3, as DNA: TGTGCCAGCAGCACAGGATGGGTTTCGACTGAAGCTTTCTTT.

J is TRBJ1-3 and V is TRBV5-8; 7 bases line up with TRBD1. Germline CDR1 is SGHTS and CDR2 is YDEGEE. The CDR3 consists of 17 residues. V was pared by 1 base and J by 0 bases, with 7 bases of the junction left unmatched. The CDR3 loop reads CASSLTTGVNSGNTIYF. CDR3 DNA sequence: TGTGCCAGCAGCTTGACTACAGGGGTCAACTCTGGAAACACCATATATTTT.

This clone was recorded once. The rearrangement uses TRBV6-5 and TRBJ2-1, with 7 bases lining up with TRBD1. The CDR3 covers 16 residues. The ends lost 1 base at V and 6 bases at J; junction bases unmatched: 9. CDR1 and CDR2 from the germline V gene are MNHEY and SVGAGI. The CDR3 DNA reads TGTGCCAGCAGTTACTTCTCTGGGACAGTACGCAATGAGCAGTTCTTC. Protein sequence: CASSYFSGTVRNEQFF.

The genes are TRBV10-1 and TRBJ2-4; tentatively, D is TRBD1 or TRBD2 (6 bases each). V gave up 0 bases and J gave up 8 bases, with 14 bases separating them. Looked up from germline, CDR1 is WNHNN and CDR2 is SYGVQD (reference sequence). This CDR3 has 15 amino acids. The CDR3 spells CASSESLGGSDIQYF. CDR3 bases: TGCGCCAGCAGTGAGTCGTTGGGGGGCTCAGACATTCAGTACTTC.